One sample yielded the 14 T cell receptor beta chains listed below, sequenced in a study of blood T cell repertoires in COVID-19. Profiled with immunoSEQ multiplex PCR; TCRdb holds only in-frame clones, not every one. The sample lists about 290,000 clones, roughly 80% occurring once. Sequenced: peripheral blood. Source of these receptors: a woman between 45 and 60 years old with active or convalescent COVID-19.

This clone was detected only a few times. V and J are TRBV5-5 and TRBJ2-2; 8 bases line up with TRBD2. Germline V gives CDR1 SGHKS, CDR2 YYEKEE (reference sequence). This CDR3 has 16 residues. The V gene end was trimmed by 0 bases and the J gene end by 2 bases; junction bases not matched to a gene: 3. Here the CDR3 reads CASSLGLAPNTGELFF. The CDR3 bases are TGTGCCAGCAGCTTGGGACTAGCGCCAAACACCGGGGAGCTGTTTTTT.

The chain links TRBV23-1 to TRBJ1-1, with a tentative D call TRBD1 (6 bases). TRBV23-1 qualifies as an ORF whose function is uncertain. The CDR3 covers 15 residues. Trimming shortened V by 0 bases and J by 4 bases, and 12 bases separated the two germline ends. DNA of the CDR3: TGCGCCAGCAGTCAATCAGAAGCAGGGGTCACTGAAGCTTTCTTT. The encoded protein is CASSQSEAGVTEAFF.

The chain has TRBV10-2 and TRBJ1-5, with D possibly being TRBD1 (5 bases). The germline V gene has CDR1 WSHSY and CDR2 SAAADI. The CDR3 contains 15 residues. V was pared by 2 bases and J by 4 bases, with 12 bases between. This CDR3 is CASSEGGGLNQPQHF. CDR3 bases: TGCGCCAGCAGTGAGGGGGGAGGGTTGAATCAGCCCCAGCATTTT.

This clone was detected only once. CDR3 region: CASSIGGRGIAEAFF. Written as DNA, the CDR3 is TGTGCCAGTAGTATAGGGGGGAGGGGTATCGCTGAAGCTTTCTTT. The chain combines TRBV19 with TRBJ1-1, with D perhaps TRBD1 (5 bases). Germline assignment: CDR1 LNHDA and CDR2 SQIVND (reference sequence). V was pared by 1 base and J by 6 bases, with 15 bases between. The CDR3 runs 15 residues.

This rearrangement joins TRBV18 to TRBJ1-1; 8 nucleotides match TRBD1. J gave up 10 bases and V 6 bases, and 13 bases lay outside the gene matches. The CDR3 consists of 14 residues. Germline CDR1 reads KGHSH; CDR2 reads LQKENI. The CDR3 loop reads CASSPQTGAPGAFF. In DNA form, the CDR3 reads TGTGCCAGCTCGCCCCAGACAGGGGCCCCGGGAGCTTTCTTT.

The genes are TRBV2 and TRBJ2-7; D gene uncertain. The V and J ends lost 2 bases and 6 bases respectively, with 11 bases between them. From germline, CDR1 is SNHLY and CDR2 FYNNEI. This CDR3 region has 13 residues. The CDR3 region is CASSERFLTEQYF. The DNA for the CDR3 is TGTGCCAGCAGTGAACGGTTTCTCACCGAGCAGTACTTC.

The chain combines TRBV5-5 with TRBJ2-1, with D possibly matching TRBD1 (6 bases). V was trimmed by 5 bases and J by 1 base, leaving 13 bases between them. Germline V lookup: CDR1 SGHKS, CDR2 YYEKEE (reference sequence). This CDR3 region has 15 residues. The CDR3 region has the DNA TGTGCCAGCAGGCGTGAACAGGGATCCTACAATGAGCAGTTCTTC. Residues: CASRREQGSYNEQFF.

The chain is built from TRBV3-1 (or the pseudogene TRBV3-2) and TRBJ2-4; perhaps TRBD2 as D (5 bases). This CDR3 is built from 14 residues. Germline V gene lookup returns CDR1 LGHDT and CDR2 YNNKEL (reference sequence). Deletions cut 4 bases from V and 4 bases from J, with 11 bases between. The CDR3 DNA reads as TGTGCCAGCAGCCGCGGACTGACGAAAAACATTCAGTACTTC. It yields the protein CASSRGLTKNIQYF.

This clone was detected once. V gene TRBV19 combines with J gene TRBJ1-1; maybe TRBD1 (6 bases). Germline V lookup: CDR1 LNHDA, CDR2 SQIVND (reference sequence). Trimming shortened V by 3 bases and J by 0 bases, and 8 bases separated the two germline ends. This CDR3 is 14 amino acids long. This CDR3 is CASSMGQMNTEAFF. In DNA, the CDR3 is TGTGCCAGTAGTATGGGACAAATGAACACTGAAGCTTTCTTT.

The chain carries TRBV2 and TRBJ2-7, with 7 bases that match TRBD2. Looked up from germline, CDR1 is SNHLY and CDR2 is FYNNEI. Germline trimming cut 4 bases from V and 6 bases from J; bases unmatched to any gene: 12. CDR3 length: 15 amino acids. The CDR3 spells CASSASGGRLSEQYF. The CDR3 DNA reads TGTGCCAGCAGTGCCTCGGGCGGGAGACTCAGCGAGCAGTACTTC. Complete variable domain (other parts from reference TRBV2 and TRBJ2-7): EPEVTQTPSHQVTQMGQEVILRCVPISNHLYFYWYRQILGQKVEFLVSFYNNEISEKSEIFDDQFSVERPDGSNFTLKIRSTKLEDSAMYFCASSASGGRLSEQYFGPGTRLTVT.

The chain joins TRBV5-1 to TRBJ2-7; 8 nucleotides agree with TRBD2. V gave up 0 bases and J gave up 3 bases; unmatched junction bases: 5. The V gene's germline CDR1 is SGHRS and CDR2 YFSETQ. This CDR3 is built from 15 residues. The CDR3 coding sequence is TGCGCCAGCAGCTTGGACACTAGCGGATACTACGAGCAGTACTTC. Protein sequence: CASSLDTSGYYEQYF.

This clone was found once. The V call is TRBV7-8, the J call TRBJ2-7; the D is unclear. CDR3 length equals 14 residues. Germline-derived CDR1 and CDR2 are SGHVS and FQNEAQ. The ends were cut back, 5 bases at V and 2 bases at J, with 13 bases in the middle. The CDR3 sequence: CASSLDFLTYEQYF. The CDR3 DNA reads as TGTGCCAGCAGCCTCGACTTCCTAACCTACGAGCAGTACTTC.

CDR3 nucleotides: TGTGCCAGCAGCCCTCTCGCCGGTAACACTGAAGCTTTCTTT. Translated, it gives CASSPLAGNTEAFF. The chain is built from TRBV7-9 and TRBJ1-1; D is unresolved. Germline lookup yields CDR1 SEHNR and CDR2 FQNEAQ (reference sequence). There are 14 residues in the CDR3. Deletions cut 5 bases from V and 2 bases from J, with 12 bases between.

The chain couples TRBV29-1 to TRBJ1-5; D possibly corresponds to TRBD1 (6 bases). The CDR3 has 12 residues. The ends were cut back, 4 bases at V and 9 bases at J, with 13 bases in the middle. Per germline, CDR1 SQVTM and CDR2 ANQGSEA. The CDR3 region has the DNA TGCAGCGTTGGAGAGGGGGGGAGGCCCCAGCATTTT. As protein: CSVGEGGRPQHF.